This is a list of T cell receptor beta chains from one sample in a study of blood T cell repertoires in COVID-19. Clones were sequenced by immunoSEQ multiplex PCR, and TCRdb holds only the in-frame ones, with some missing. The top ten hold 2.5% to 3% of the sample, which has some 270,000 clones, under 95% seen once. Sample: PBMCs or T cells enriched from blood (not recorded which). Receptor source: a man aged 40-50 years who had been exposed to COVID-19. CDR3s include the opening cysteine and the closing phenylalanine or tryptophan. The D gene is left open where the match is weak. Not all rows give a size; the values are once, few, many and, for expanded clones, a class.

cdr3_aa	cdr3_nt	d_call	clone_size	j_call	v_call
CASSGRDSNEQFF	TGTGCCAGCAGCGGCCGGGACAGCAATGAGCAGTTCTTC	TRBD1	.	TRBJ2-1	TRBV9
CASSPKEGAYEQYF	TGTGCCAGCAGCCCAAAAGAAGGGGCCTACGAGCAGTACTTC	.	.	TRBJ2-7	TRBV7-9
CAWSTTGTSINRELFF	TGTGCCTGGAGTACAACCGGGACTAGCATTAATCGCGAGCTGTTTTTT	TRBD2	.	TRBJ2-2	TRBV30
CASSLAQITYNEQFF	TGTGCCAGCAGCTTGGCCCAGATTACCTACAATGAGCAGTTCTTC	.	.	TRBJ2-1	TRBV5-5
CATELAGQSYNEQFF	TGTGCCACCGAACTAGCGGGACAATCCTACAATGAGCAGTTCTTC	TRBD2	once	TRBJ2-1	TRBV19
CASSTNSGSYNEQFF	TGTGCCAGCAGTACAAATAGCGGGAGCTACAATGAGCAGTTCTTC	TRBD2	.	TRBJ2-1	TRBV28
CSVRTLDSGSSYEQYF	TGCAGCGTCCGTACACTCGACTCCGGAAGCTCCTACGAGCAGTACTTC	.	.	TRBJ2-7	TRBV29-1
CASSAESNEKLFF	TGTGCCAGTAGCGCCGAGAGTAATGAAAAACTGTTTTTT	.	.	TRBJ1-4	TRBV19
CASSFREYEQYF	TGTGCCAGCAGCTTTCGAGAGTACGAGCAGTACTTC	.	.	TRBJ2-7	TRBV11-2
CASSLDLGAYNEQFF	TGTGCCAGCAGCTTAGATCTAGGGGCCTACAATGAGCAGTTCTTC	.	.	TRBJ2-1	TRBV11-3
CASSVEIAGSGNTIYF	TGTGCCAGCAGCGTAGAAATCGCGGGCTCTGGAAACACCATATATTTT	.	.	TRBJ1-3	TRBV9
CASSPSGQGNYGYTF	TGCGCCAGCAGTCCCTCCGGACAGGGAAACTATGGCTACACCTTC	TRBD1	.	TRBJ1-2	TRBV4-1
CASSPGLNTEAFF	TGTGCCAGCAGCCCAGGGCTGAACACTGAAGCTTTCTTT	.	.	TRBJ1-1	TRBV7-3
CASSGRQGINYEQYF	TGTGCCAGCAGCGGGAGACAGGGTATAAACTACGAGCAGTACTTC	TRBD1	.	TRBJ2-7	TRBV5-8